This T cell receptor beta chain was captured in a study of cytotoxic CD8 clonotypes in ibrutinib-treated CLL. Study as a whole: Patients attained some 24 partial and 2 complete responses; at median around 68 months, 14 remained remitted while around twelve progressed.

Study conclusions and caveats: Having risen at ibrutinib response, clonality had fallen back toward baseline by progression.

Germline values: CDR1 LNHNV, CDR2 YYDKDF (reference sequence). The CDR3 has 17 residues. Trimming removed 0 bases from V and 5 bases from J, with 20 bases in between. Comment on this clone: No antigen is known for it.

Depths of 1 in 200,000 to 1 in 1 million T cells were the sequencing target. Sequencing was performed with immunoSEQ multiplex PCR; in TCRdb, only in-frame clones are kept and a portion is missing. Of roughly 300,000 clones detected, roughly 76% appear once; the ten largest clones hold about 5.7%. This chain uses TRBV15 with TRBJ2-7; D unresolved. The TCR sequence derives from a human donor with chronic lymphocytic leukemia. This material consisted of PBMCs, taken at disease progression, from a patient treated with ibrutinib. The CDR3 is CATSRDKGSSSFHEQYF. The CDR3 nucleotides are TGTGCCACCAGCAGAGATAAGGGAAGTAGTAGCTTCCACGAGCAGTACTTC.